This T cell receptor beta chain was sequenced during a study of blood T cell repertoires in COVID-19. Patients in Seattle were enrolled during active infection, then followed longitudinally. As processed by the authors: Amplifying reference gene primers gave estimates of nucleated cell counts. Some clones are missing from TCRdb's copy, which holds only in-frame ones; the method was immunoSEQ multiplex PCR. That table furnishes V, J and clone size, whereas the DNA furnished D and trimming. The repertoire includes fewer than 150,000 clones, around 91% of them detected once, and around 4% sits in the top ten. Germline V lookup: CDR1 SNHLY, CDR2 FYNNEI. The CDR3 has 15 amino acids. Losses at the gene ends were 5 bases for V and 4 bases for J; bases not matched to a gene: 7.

Material: peripheral blood. The TCR comes from a woman aged 55-75 years with COVID-19, enrolled during active disease. The chain couples TRBV2 to TRBJ1-2; TRBD1 matches at 10 bases. The CDR3 loop is CASSSPGTGVYGYTF. The DNA for the CDR3 is TGTGCCAGCAGTTCCCCCGGGACAGGGGTCTATGGCTACACCTTC. Combining the CDR3 with reference TRBV2 and TRBJ1-2 gives the whole variable domain EPEVTQTPSHQVTQMGQEVILRCVPISNHLYFYWYRQILGQKVEFLVSFYNNEISEKSEIFDDQFSVERPDGSNFTLKIRSTKLEDSAMYFCASSSPGTGVYGYTFGSGTRLTVV.